The clone carrying this T cell receptor beta chain was detected many times. TCRdb passed the 5' RACE reads through MiXCR, listing each CDR3 protein once. The sample holds hundreds of thousands of distinct CDR3 sequences; approximately 15% are singletons and the top ten take roughly 8.2%. With V trimmed by 2 bases and J by 0 bases, 2 bases remained unmatched. The germline gives CDR1 SGHRS, CDR2 YFSETQ. The CDR3 runs to 14 residues. The source of the sample is a study of T-cell memory formation after mild COVID-19. The source is an adult woman who had mild COVID-19 (a few samples of this study predate the infection). Cell type and time point are not known. Sequenced sample: PBMCs or a T cell subset sorted from them (not recorded which). V and J are TRBV5-1 and TRBJ2-7; TRBD1 agrees at 7 bases. The CDR3 DNA reads as TGCGCCAGCAGCTTTGAGGGGGCCTCCTACGAGCAGTACTTC. Its translation is CASSFEGASYEQYF.